This T cell receptor (beta chain) derives from a study of T-cell memory formation after mild COVID-19. This clonotype appeared a few times. What it recognizes is unknown. The V gene's germline CDR1 is LGHNA and CDR2 YNFKEQ. The ends lost 2 bases at V and 1 base at J; junction bases unmatched: 2. The CDR3 covers 16 residues. The study, taken as a whole, reports: Clones contracting day 15 to 85 were balanced CD4/CD8; later expanders leaned CD4+. Some responding clones appeared in pre-infection memory, suggesting cross-reactive memory joined.

Sample barcodes and UMIs were carried by the TCR alpha and TCR beta cDNA libraries that 5'RACE generated with constant-segment primers. Each CDR3 protein gets one entry after TCRdb re-called the 5' RACE reads with MiXCR. The sample holds under 200,000 distinct CDR3 sequences, roughly 30% seen once. The receptor comes from an adult woman who had mild COVID-19 (a few samples of this study predate the infection). Cell type and time point are not known. The genes are TRBV4-2 and TRBJ2-1, with 10 bases matching TRBD2. The sequenced sample consisted of PBMCs or a T cell subset sorted from them (not recorded which). DNA of the CDR3: TGTGCCAGCAGCCAATCGACTAGCGGGTCCTACAATGAGCAGTTCTTC. Translation gives CASSQSTSGSYNEQFF.